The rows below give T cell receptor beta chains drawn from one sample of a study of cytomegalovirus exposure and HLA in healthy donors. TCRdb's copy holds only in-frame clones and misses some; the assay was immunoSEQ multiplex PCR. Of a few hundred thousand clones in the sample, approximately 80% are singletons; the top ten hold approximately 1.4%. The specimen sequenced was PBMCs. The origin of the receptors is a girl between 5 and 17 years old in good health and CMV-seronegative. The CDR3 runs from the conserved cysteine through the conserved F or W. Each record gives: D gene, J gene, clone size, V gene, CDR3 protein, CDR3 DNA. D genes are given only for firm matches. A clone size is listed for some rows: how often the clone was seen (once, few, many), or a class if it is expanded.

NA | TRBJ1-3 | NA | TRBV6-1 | CASSEWAATSGNTIYF | TGTGCCAGCAGTGAATGGGCAGCTACCTCTGGAAACACCATATATTTT
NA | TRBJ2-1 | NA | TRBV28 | CASSLPRLGGSYNEQFF | TGTGCCAGCAGTTTACCCAGACTAGGCGGCTCCTACAATGAGCAGTTCTTC
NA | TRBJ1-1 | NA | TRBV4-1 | CASSQDSTEAFF | TGCGCCAGCAGCCAAGATAGTACTGAAGCTTTCTTT
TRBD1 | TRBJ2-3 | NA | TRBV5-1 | CASKRGTGATDTQYF | TGCGCCAGCAAAAGGGGGACAGGGGCCACAGATACGCAGTATTTT
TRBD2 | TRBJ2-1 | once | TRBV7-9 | CASSARTSGDEQFF | TGTGCCAGCAGCGCCAGGACTAGTGGGGATGAGCAGTTCTTC
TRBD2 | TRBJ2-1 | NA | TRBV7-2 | CASTGREGPYNEQFF | TGTGCCAGCACTGGGCGGGAGGGTCCCTACAATGAGCAGTTCTTC
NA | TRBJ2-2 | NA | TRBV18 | CASSPPSSTGELFF | TGTGCCAGCTCACCACCTAGCAGCACCGGGGAGCTGTTTTTT
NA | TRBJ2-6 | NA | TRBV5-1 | CASSLLSGANVLTF | TGCGCCAGCAGCTTGTTATCCGGGGCCAACGTCCTGACTTTC
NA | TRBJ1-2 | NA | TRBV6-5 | CASSPLRGGLGYTF | TGTGCCAGCAGTCCCCTCCGCGGGGGGCTCGGCTACACCTTC
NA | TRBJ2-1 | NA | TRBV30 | CAWSGGSYNEQFF | TGTGCCTGGAGTGGAGGCTCCTACAATGAGCAGTTCTTC
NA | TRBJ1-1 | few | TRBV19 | CASSTRGGRGFF | TGTGCCAGTAGTACCCGTGGTGGTAGGGGTTTCTTT
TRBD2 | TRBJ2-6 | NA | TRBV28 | CASSSGGSGANVLTF | TGTGCCAGCAGTTCGGGAGGATCTGGGGCCAACGTCCTGACTTTC
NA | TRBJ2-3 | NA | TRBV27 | CASRQRDKPLSTDTQYF | TGTGCCAGCAGACAGCGGGACAAGCCCCTTAGCACAGATACGCAGTATTTT
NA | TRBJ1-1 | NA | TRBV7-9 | CASSLGDVGGPLNTEAFF | TGTGCCAGCAGCTTAGGTGACGTCGGGGGGCCTTTGAACACTGAAGCTTTCTTT
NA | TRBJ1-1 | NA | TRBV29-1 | CSVRTGTEAFF | TGCAGCGTCCGAACGGGGACTGAAGCTTTCTTT
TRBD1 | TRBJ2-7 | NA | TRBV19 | CASSGTGAEQYF | TGTGCCAGTAGTGGGACAGGGGCCGAGCAGTACTTC
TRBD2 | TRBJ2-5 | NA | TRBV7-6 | CASSSGLARTQETQYF | TGTGCCAGCAGCTCCGGACTAGCGCGTACTCAAGAGACCCAGTACTTC
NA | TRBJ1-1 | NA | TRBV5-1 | CASSLAQGRNTEAFF | TGCGCCAGCAGCTTGGCACAGGGACGGAACACTGAAGCTTTCTTT
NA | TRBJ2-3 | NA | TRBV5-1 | CASTVLGGRGADTQYF | TGCGCCAGCACCGTCCTGGGGGGGCGAGGGGCAGATACGCAGTATTTT
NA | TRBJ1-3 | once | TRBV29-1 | CSVGAAGGNTIYF | TGCAGCGTTGGGGCAGCGGGTGGAAACACCATATATTTT
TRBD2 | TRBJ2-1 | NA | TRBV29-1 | CSVDSGLAGDEQFF | TGCAGCGTTGACTCGGGACTAGCGGGGGATGAGCAGTTCTTC
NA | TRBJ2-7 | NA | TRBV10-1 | CASSEGGGGEQYF | TGCGCCAGCAGTGAAGGGGGTGGTGGCGAGCAGTACTTC
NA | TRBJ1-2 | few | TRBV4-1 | CASSQDLGGQAYGYTF | TGCGCCAGCAGCCAAGATTTGGGGGGGCAGGCCTATGGCTACACCTTC
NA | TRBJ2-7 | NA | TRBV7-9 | CASSLTTGPSYEQYF | TGTGCCAGCAGCTTAACCACAGGACCCTCCTACGAGCAGTACTTC
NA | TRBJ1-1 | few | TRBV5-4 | CASSFTGTNTEAFF | TGTGCCAGCAGCTTTACAGGGACGAACACTGAAGCTTTCTTT
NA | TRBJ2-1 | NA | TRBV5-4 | CASSLGLNEQFF | TGTGCCAGCAGCTTGGGGCTCAATGAGCAGTTCTTC
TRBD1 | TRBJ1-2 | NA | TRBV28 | CASLDRNGYTF | TGTGCCAGCCTGGACAGGAATGGCTACACCTTC
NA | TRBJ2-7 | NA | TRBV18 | CASSPGGVEYF | TGTGCCAGCTCACCAGGTGGAGTAGAGTACTTC
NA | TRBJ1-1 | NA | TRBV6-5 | CASSYDRTNEAFF | TGTGCCAGCAGTTATGACAGGACCAATGAAGCTTTCTTT
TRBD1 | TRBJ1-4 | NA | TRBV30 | CASNDRVTEKLFF | TGTGCCTCGAACGACAGGGTAACCGAAAAACTGTTTTTT
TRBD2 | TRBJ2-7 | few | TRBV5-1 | CASRLEAGGAHEQYF | TGCGCCAGCCGATTAGAGGCGGGAGGAGCCCACGAGCAGTACTTC
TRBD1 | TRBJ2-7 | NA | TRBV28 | CATTGGAVTSYEQYF | TGTGCCACGACAGGGGGCGCCGTCACCTCCTACGAGCAGTACTTC
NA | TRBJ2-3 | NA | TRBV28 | CATNAGTIASGTQYF | TGTGCCACAAACGCCGGGACAATAGCCTCAGGGACGCAGTATTTT
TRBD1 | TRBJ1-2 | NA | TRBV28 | CASSSQGARWGYTF | TGTGCCAGCAGTTCTCAGGGGGCAAGGTGGGGCTACACCTTC
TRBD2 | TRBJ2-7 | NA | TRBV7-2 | CASSLGGLAQMRRNEQYF | TGTGCCAGCAGCTTAGGCGGACTAGCACAAATGAGGCGGAACGAGCAGTACTTC
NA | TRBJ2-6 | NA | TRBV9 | CASSVEGGSGANVLTF | TGTGCCAGCAGCGTAGAAGGAGGCTCTGGGGCCAACGTCCTGACTTTC
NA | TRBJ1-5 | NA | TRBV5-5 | CASSLAGGNSYNQPQHF | TGTGCCAGCAGCTTGGCCGGAGGTAACAGTTACAATCAGCCCCAGCATTTT
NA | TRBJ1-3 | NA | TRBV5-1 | CASSLEWGGWTGNTIYF | TGCGCCAGCAGCTTGGAGTGGGGAGGTTGGACTGGAAACACCATATATTTT
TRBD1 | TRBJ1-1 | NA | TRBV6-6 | CASSGQGRNTEAFF | TGTGCCAGCAGTGGACAGGGGAGGAACACTGAAGCTTTCTTT
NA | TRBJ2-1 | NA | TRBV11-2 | CASSLARFNEQFF | TGTGCCAGCAGCTTAGCTAGATTCAATGAGCAGTTCTTC
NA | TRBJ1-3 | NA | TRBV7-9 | CASSSSSNPPSSGNTIYF | TGTGCCAGCAGCTCCTCGTCAAACCCACCCAGCTCTGGAAACACCATATATTTT
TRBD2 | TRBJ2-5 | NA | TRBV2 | CASRRLADETQYF | TGTGCCAGCAGACGACTAGCAGACGAGACCCAGTACTTC
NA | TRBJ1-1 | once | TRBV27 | CASSFRGTEAFF | TGTGCCAGCAGTTTCAGAGGGACTGAAGCTTTCTTT
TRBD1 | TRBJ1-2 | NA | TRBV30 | CAWTGTGGAGGYTF | TGTGCCTGGACCGGGACAGGGGGCGCGGGTGGCTACACCTTC
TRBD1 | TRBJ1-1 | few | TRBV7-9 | CASSGHRGPANTEAFF | TGTGCCAGCAGCGGACACAGGGGGCCGGCTAACACTGAAGCTTTCTTT
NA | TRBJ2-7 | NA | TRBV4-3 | CASSQEAGQRNSYEQYF | TGCGCCAGCAGCCAAGAGGCGGGACAGCGGAACTCCTACGAGCAGTACTTC
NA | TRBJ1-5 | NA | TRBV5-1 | CASSLIPGNQPQHF | TGCGCCAGCAGCTTGATTCCGGGTAATCAGCCCCAGCATTTT
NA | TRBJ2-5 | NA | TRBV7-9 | CASSRASGRGAETQYF | TGTGCCAGCAGTCGTGCCTCAGGCAGGGGGGCAGAGACCCAGTACTTC
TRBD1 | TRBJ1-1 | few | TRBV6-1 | CASVVGQGVTEAFF | TGTGCCAGCGTAGTTGGACAGGGCGTCACTGAAGCTTTCTTT
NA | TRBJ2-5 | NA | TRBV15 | CATSRDRVAQETQYF | TGTGCCACCAGCAGAGACAGGGTGGCACAAGAGACCCAGTACTTC
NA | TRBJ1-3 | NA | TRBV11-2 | CASSLAATGQKGTIYF | TGTGCCAGCAGCTTAGCGGCCACGGGTCAAAAAGGCACCATATATTTT
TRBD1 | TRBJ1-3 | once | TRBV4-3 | CASSPTGTGSPPAYSGNTIYF | TGCGCCAGCAGCCCTACCGGGACAGGCTCTCCCCCAGCCTACTCTGGAAACACCATATATTTT